These 32 T cell receptor beta chains came from one sample sequenced in a study of cytomegalovirus exposure and HLA in healthy donors. PCR was performed using 60 Vbeta and 13 Jbeta primers. The protocol was immunoSEQ multiplex PCR, while the TCRdb copy is restricted to in-frame clones and leaves out a portion. Of roughly 180,000 clones in the sample, about 82% were seen once. Sample: PBMCs. Source of these receptors: a female donor in good health and CMV-seronegative.

The rearrangement links TRBV5-1 to TRBJ1-5; TRBD1 matches 7 bases. Germline values: CDR1 SGHRS, CDR2 YFSETQ. The V gene end was trimmed by 5 bases and the J gene end by 6 bases; junction bases not matched to a gene: 11. CDR3 length: 15 residues. The CDR3 DNA is TGCGCCAGCAGGACAGGGCCATTGTCAGGTCAGCCCCAGCATTTT. Translated: CASRTGPLSGQPQHF. Full variable domain (outside the CDR3, taken from reference TRBV5-1 and TRBJ1-5): KAGVTQTPRYLIKTRGQQVTLSCSPISGHRSVSWYQQTPGQGLQFLFEYFSETQRNKGNFPGRFSGRQFSNSRSEMNVSTLELGDSALYLCASRTGPLSGQPQHFGDGTRLSIL.

Here the CDR3 DNA reads TGTGCCAGCAGCGTAGGTTCCGGGAGGTTGGAAGAGACCCAGTACTTC. This sequence encodes CASSVGSGRLEETQYF. J is TRBJ2-5 and V is TRBV9; 7 bases line up with TRBD2. Germline assignment: CDR1 SGDLS and CDR2 YYNGEE. The CDR3 covers 16 residues. V was pared by 0 bases and J by 3 bases, with 8 bases of the junction left unmatched.

This clone was seen once. J is TRBJ2-7 and V is TRBV10-2, with 11 bases lining up with TRBD2. The CDR3 has 15 residues. Germline CDR1 and CDR2: WSHSY and SAAADI. V lost 6 bases, J lost 5 bases, and 9 bases stayed unmatched. The CDR3, as DNA: TGCGCCAGCAGACTAGCGGGAGAGGTTTTCGACGAGCAGTACTTC. Protein product: CASRLAGEVFDEQYF.

The chain uses TRBV6-1 and TRBJ1-2; unclear D gene. The CDR3 runs 13 residues. CDR1 is MNHNS and CDR2 is SASEGT in the germline V gene. Trimming left V 2 bases short and J 3 bases short, with 7 bases between. CDR3 loop: CASSESQDYGYTF. The CDR3 coding sequence is TGTGCCAGCAGTGAAAGTCAGGACTATGGCTACACCTTC.

The chain has TRBV28 and TRBJ1-5, with 9 positions matching TRBD1. V lost 6 bases to trimming and J lost 2 bases; unmatched junction nucleotides: 5. The CDR3 spans 15 residues. CDR1 and CDR2 from the germline V gene are MDHEN and SYDVKM. The CDR3 protein is CASRDRGAGNQPQHF. CDR3 bases: TGTGCCAGCAGGGACAGGGGTGCGGGCAATCAGCCCCAGCATTTT.

This clone was detected once. The chain uses TRBV5-1 and TRBJ2-7, with D possibly TRBD2 on 5 matching bases. The CDR3 has 14 residues. The V gene lost 2 bases and the J gene lost 3 bases, with 12 bases spanning the gap. CDR1 and CDR2 from the germline V gene are SGHRS and YFSETQ. CDR3 coding DNA: TGCGCCAGCAGCTTTTCAGCTAGCAACTACGAGCAGTACTTC. Translation: CASSFSASNYEQYF.

This rearrangement joins TRBV28 to TRBJ2-1, with D maybe TRBD2 (6 bases). The ends were cut back, 6 bases at V and 5 bases at J, with 17 bases in the middle. The germline CDR1 and CDR2 sequences are MDHEN and SYDVKM. The CDR3 length is 15 residues. CDR3 in amino acids: CASSRTGLRNNEQFF. In nucleotides, the CDR3 is TGTGCCAGCAGCCGGACGGGACTCCGCAACAATGAGCAGTTCTTC.

The gene calls are TRBV7-2 and TRBJ2-3; D unclear. Deletions cut 4 bases from V and 6 bases from J, with 11 bases between. The CDR3 length is 13 residues. Germline V gene sequence: CDR1 SGHTA, CDR2 FQGNSA. CDR3 nucleotide sequence: TGTGCCAGCAGCTCGCGCTTCACTGATACGCAGTATTTT. It yields the protein CASSSRFTDTQYF.

The rearrangement links TRBV9 to TRBJ2-1; 8 bases agree with TRBD2. The V and J ends lost 1 base and 2 bases, in that order; junction bases with no gene match: 5. The germline CDR1 and CDR2 sequences are SGDLS and YYNGEE. The CDR3 is made up of 16 amino acids. The CDR3 nucleotides are TGTGCCAGCAGCGTATTAAGCGGGGGCGCCTACAATGAGCAGTTCTTC. This gives the protein CASSVLSGGAYNEQFF.

As for this clone: Additional DNA sequences in this sample encode the identical CDR3. The chain is built from TRBV29-1 and TRBJ2-7; D is perhaps TRBD2 (7 bases). The CDR3 has 14 residues. The V gene lost 3 bases and the J gene lost 3 bases, with 15 bases spanning the gap. CDR1 is SQVTM, CDR2 ANQGSEA, per germline. This CDR3 reads CSVDLGGGLYEQYF. As DNA, the CDR3 is TGCAGCGTTGACTTAGGGGGGGGGCTCTACGAGCAGTACTTC.

The chain joins TRBV5-4 to TRBJ2-2; 9 positions match TRBD2. This CDR3 comprises 16 residues. With V trimmed by 0 bases and J by 2 bases, 2 bases remained unmatched. Germline CDR1 reads SGHNT; CDR2 reads YYREEE (reference sequence). This CDR3 is CASSLVAGANTGELFF. CDR3 nucleotide sequence: TGTGCCAGCAGCTTGGTAGCGGGAGCAAACACCGGGGAGCTGTTTTTT.

This clone came up a few times. The chain carries TRBV5-1 and TRBJ1-2; 8 positions agree with TRBD1. CDR3 length: 13 residues. The V gene's germline CDR1 is SGHRS and CDR2 YFSETQ. The trim removed 5 bases at V and 8 bases at J, leaving 8 bases unmatched. The CDR3 DNA reads TGCGCCAGCAGGCAACAGGGGGGAGAAGGCTACACCTTC. Translated: CASRQQGGEGYTF.

The chain couples TRBV7-2 to TRBJ2-6; a possible D gene is TRBD1 (6 bases). This CDR3 spans 18 amino acids. V was clipped by 2 bases and J by 0 bases, with 14 bases between them. Germline CDR1 reads SGHTA; CDR2 reads FQGNSA. The CDR3 region has the DNA TGTGCCAGCAGCTTACGGGCAGGGGCGGCCTCTGGGGCCAACGTCCTGACTTTC. Protein: CASSLRAGAASGANVLTF. Full variable domain (outside the CDR3, taken from reference TRBV7-2 and TRBJ2-6): GAGVSQSPSNKVTEKGKDVELRCDPISGHTALYWYRQSLGQGLEFLIYFQGNSAPDKSGLPSDRFSAERTGGSVSTLTIQRTQQEDSAVYLCASSLRAGAASGANVLTFGAGSRLTVL.

The chain carries TRBV7-9 and TRBJ1-2; 7 bases align to TRBD1. V was clipped by 5 bases and J by 5 bases; unmatched bases: 11. The germline V gene encodes CDR1 SEHNR and CDR2 FQNEAQ (reference sequence). The length of the CDR3 is 15 residues. In DNA, the CDR3 is TGTGCCAGCAGCCGAAGGAGCAGGGGGATATATGGCTACACCTTC. It translates to CASSRRSRGIYGYTF. Full variable domain (rest looked up from reference TRBV7-9 and TRBJ1-2): DTGVSQNPRHKITKRGQNVTFRCDPISEHNRLYWYRQTLGQGPEFLTYFQNEAQLEKSRLLSDRFSAERPKGSFSTLEIQRTEQGDSAMYLCASSRRSRGIYGYTFGSGTRLTVV.

The CDR3 coding sequence is TGTGCCAGCAGCTTAGTATCCGGGGGAAACACCATATATTTT. Translation: CASSLVSGGNTIYF. The chain recombines TRBV7-9 with TRBJ1-3, with D hard to call. The CDR3 totals 14 residues. Trimming pared 1 base from V and 4 bases from J, leaving 8 bases between. Per the germline V gene, CDR1 is SEHNR and CDR2 is FQNEAQ (reference sequence).

This clone was seen just once. The chain uses TRBV5-1 and TRBJ2-2, with D uncertain. Germline assignment: CDR1 SGHRS and CDR2 YFSETQ. V was trimmed by 0 bases and J by 1 base, leaving 7 bases between them. This CDR3 has 15 amino acids. This CDR3 reads CASSLDPQNTGELFF. The CDR3 DNA follows: TGCGCCAGCAGCTTGGATCCCCAGAACACCGGGGAGCTGTTTTTT.

The V call is TRBV11-2, the J call TRBJ2-2; a possible D gene is TRBD2 (6 bases). The CDR3 covers 14 residues. Germline V gene lookup returns CDR1 SGHAT and CDR2 FQNNGV. V lost 0 bases and J lost 6, with 8 bases in between. DNA for the CDR3: TGTGCCAGCAGCTTAGACTCGGGGGCCGGGGAGCTGTTTTTT. This gives the protein CASSLDSGAGELFF.

The V gene is TRBV7-2, the J gene TRBJ1-1; 10 bases fit TRBD1. With 5 bases clipped from V and 11 bases from J, the junction kept 11 bases outside the gene matches. The CDR3 is 14 residues long. Germline values: CDR1 SGHTA, CDR2 FQGNSA. The CDR3 reads CASSRGQGFFGAFF. CDR3 DNA sequence: TGTGCCAGCAGCCGGGGACAGGGGTTTTTTGGGGCTTTCTTT.

The rearrangement links TRBV19 to TRBJ1-2; D not resolved. CDR1 is LNHDA, CDR2 SQIVND, per germline (reference sequence). The CDR3 has 14 amino acids. The V end was cut by 7 bases, the J end by 5 bases, with 17 bases between. CDR3 protein: CASKPESGFYGYTF. CDR3 in DNA: TGTGCCAGTAAACCCGAATCGGGTTTTTATGGCTACACCTTC.

This clone occurred a few times. This chain connects TRBV15 to TRBJ2-7; perhaps TRBD1 as D (6 bases). This CDR3 spans 14 amino acids. CDR1 is LNHNV, CDR2 YYDKDF, per germline (reference sequence). V gave up 4 bases and J gave up 6 bases, with 16 bases separating them. In nucleotides, the CDR3 is TGTGCCACCAGCAACGACAGGTTAGAACGCGAGCAGTACTTC. It yields the protein CATSNDRLEREQYF.

V gene TRBV30 combines with J gene TRBJ1-1; D is uncertain. Trimming left V 1 base short and J 1 base short, with 7 bases between. Germline V gene data show CDR1 as GTSNPN and CDR2 as SVGIG (reference sequence). The CDR3 totals 13 residues. The chain's CDR3 is CAWSEYKNTEAFF. The CDR3 nucleotides read TGTGCCTGGAGTGAATATAAGAACACTGAAGCTTTCTTT.

This clone was observed a single time. The CDR3, as DNA: TGCGCCAGCAGCTTGGCCTTTCAGGGGCAGTATTTT. Protein: CASSLAFQGQYF. This sequence joins TRBV5-1 and TRBJ2-3; tentative D call: TRBD1 (5 bases). Trimming took 0 bases from V and 11 from J, leaving 10 bases between them. Germline V gives CDR1 SGHRS, CDR2 YFSETQ. This CDR3 contains 12 residues.

J is TRBJ2-5 and V is TRBV7-2; D is unclear. Germline V lookup: CDR1 SGHTA, CDR2 FQGNSA. This CDR3 contains 13 residues. Trimming left V 1 base short and J 5 bases short, with 8 bases between. CDR3 nucleotides: TGTGCCAGCAGCTTAGGAGCCCTCGAGACCCAGTACTTC. Its protein is CASSLGALETQYF. Variable domain in full (rest from reference TRBV7-2 and TRBJ2-5): GAGVSQSPSNKVTEKGKDVELRCDPISGHTALYWYRQSLGQGLEFLIYFQGNSAPDKSGLPSDRFSAERTGGSVSTLTIQRTQQEDSAVYLCASSLGALETQYFGPGTRLLVL.

V and J are TRBV7-6 and TRBJ1-1; 7 bases match TRBD1. Trimming removed 5 bases from V and 10 bases from J; junction bases left unmatched: 22. CDR3 length: 17 amino acids. Germline V gives CDR1 SGHVS, CDR2 FNYEAQ. The CDR3 coding sequence is TGTGCCAGCAGCCCACGATCGACAGGGATCGCGATGGGGGTAGCTTTCTTT. It translates to CASSPRSTGIAMGVAFF.

This clone was recorded once. V usage is TRBV7-2 and J usage is TRBJ1-5; D is possibly TRBD1 (5 bases). The CDR3 is 16 amino acids. In germline, CDR1 is SGHTA, CDR2 FQGNSA. Trimming left V 7 bases short and J 1 base short, with 17 bases between. The chain's CDR3 is CASTPYGGASNQPQHF. CDR3 in DNA: TGTGCCAGCACCCCCTATGGAGGGGCCAGCAATCAGCCCCAGCATTTT.

The chain combines TRBV9 with TRBJ1-4; D remains ambiguous. This CDR3 comprises 15 residues. Germline V gives CDR1 SGDLS, CDR2 YYNGEE. Trimming took off 0 bases at V and 0 bases at J, with 6 bases between the two ends. The CDR3 here is CASSVGSSTNEKLFF. In nucleotides, the CDR3 is TGTGCCAGCAGCGTAGGTAGTTCAACTAATGAAAAACTGTTTTTT.

This chain connects TRBV7-9 to TRBJ2-7, with 10 bases aligning to TRBD1. The germline CDR1 and CDR2 sequences are SEHNR and FQNEAQ (reference sequence). The V and J ends lost 5 bases and 9 bases, in that order; junction bases with no gene match: 7. The CDR3 covers 13 residues. CDR3 DNA sequence: TGTGCCAGCAGCCCGCTGACAGGGGGCGGGCAGTACTTC. This encodes CASSPLTGGGQYF.

The genes are TRBV4-1 and TRBJ2-1, with 7 positions matching TRBD2. Germline-derived CDR1 and CDR2 are MGHRA and YSYEKL. The CDR3 spans 15 residues. With 3 bases clipped from V and 2 bases from J, the junction kept 4 bases outside the gene matches. The CDR3, as DNA: TGCGCCAGCAGCCACGGCGGGAGCCCCTACAATGAGCAGTTCTTC. Residues: CASSHGGSPYNEQFF.

The J gene is TRBJ2-7, the V gene TRBV19, with TRBD1 identical over 7 bases. The J segment lost 4 bases and the V segment lost 4 bases, leaving 10 bases of the junction unmatched. In germline, CDR1 is LNHDA, CDR2 SQIVND (reference sequence). This CDR3 has 15 amino acids. CDR3 coding DNA: TGTGCCAGTAGTAAGCCGACAGGGACAAAATACGAGCAGTACTTC. Amino acid sequence: CASSKPTGTKYEQYF.

V and J are TRBV4-1 and TRBJ2-2, with a tentative D call TRBD1 (5 bases). CDR1 MGHRA and CDR2 YSYEKL come from the germline V gene. The CDR3 is made up of 16 amino acids. Trimming stripped 0 bases from V and 5 bases from J, with 13 bases between. CDR3 sequence (DNA): TGCGCCAGCAGCCAAGACAGGGTGGTTCGGACCGGGGAGCTGTTTTTT. Protein product: CASSQDRVVRTGELFF.

There are a few counts of this clone. The J gene is TRBJ2-7, the V gene TRBV4-1, with unresolved D. The germline gives CDR1 MGHRA, CDR2 YSYEKL. This CDR3 region has 15 residues. Trimming stripped 0 bases from V and 3 bases from J, with 12 bases between. The chain's CDR3 is CASSQDNRRIYEQYF. CDR3 coding DNA: TGCGCCAGCAGCCAAGATAACAGACGAATCTACGAGCAGTACTTC.

The CDR3 region has the DNA TGTGCCAGCAGTCCCGGACTGGCGTCGGGGGAGCTGTTTTTT. This translates into CASSPGLASGELFF. The rearrangement uses TRBV6-5 and TRBJ2-2; D is possibly TRBD2 (5 bases). Looked up from germline, CDR1 is MNHEY and CDR2 is SVGAGI. The CDR3 extends over 14 amino acids. Trimming took off 5 bases at V and 8 bases at J, with 15 bases between the two ends.